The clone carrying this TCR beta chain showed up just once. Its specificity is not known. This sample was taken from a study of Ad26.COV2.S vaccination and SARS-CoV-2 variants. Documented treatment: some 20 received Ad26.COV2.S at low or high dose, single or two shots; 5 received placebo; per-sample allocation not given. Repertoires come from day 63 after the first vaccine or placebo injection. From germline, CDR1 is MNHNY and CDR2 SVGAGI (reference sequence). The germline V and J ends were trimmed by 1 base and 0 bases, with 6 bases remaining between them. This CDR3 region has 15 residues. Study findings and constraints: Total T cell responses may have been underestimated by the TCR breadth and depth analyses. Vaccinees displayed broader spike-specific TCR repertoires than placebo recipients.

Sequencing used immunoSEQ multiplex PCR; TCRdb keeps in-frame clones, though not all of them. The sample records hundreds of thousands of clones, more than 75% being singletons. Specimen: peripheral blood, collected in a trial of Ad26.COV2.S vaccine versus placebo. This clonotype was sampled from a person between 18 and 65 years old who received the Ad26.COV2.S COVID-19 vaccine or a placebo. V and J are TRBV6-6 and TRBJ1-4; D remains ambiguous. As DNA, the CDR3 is TGTGCCAGCAGTTACTTGAGGACAACTAATGAAAAACTGTTTTTT. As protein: CASSYLRTTNEKLFF.